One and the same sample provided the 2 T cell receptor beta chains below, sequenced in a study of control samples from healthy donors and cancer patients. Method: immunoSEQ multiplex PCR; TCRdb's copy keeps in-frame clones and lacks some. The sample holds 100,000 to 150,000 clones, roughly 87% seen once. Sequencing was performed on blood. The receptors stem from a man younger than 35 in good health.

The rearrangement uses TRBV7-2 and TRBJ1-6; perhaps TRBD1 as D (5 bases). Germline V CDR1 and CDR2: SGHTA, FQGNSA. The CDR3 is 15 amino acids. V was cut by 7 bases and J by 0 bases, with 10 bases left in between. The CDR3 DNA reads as TGTGCCAGCAAGGTCGACAGCTCCTATAATTCACCCCTCCACTTT. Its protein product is CASKVDSSYNSPLHF.

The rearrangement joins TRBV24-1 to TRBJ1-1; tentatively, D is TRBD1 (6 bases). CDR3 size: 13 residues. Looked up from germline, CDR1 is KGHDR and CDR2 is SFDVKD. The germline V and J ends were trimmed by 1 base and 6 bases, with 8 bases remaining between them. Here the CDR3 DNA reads TGTGCCACCAGTGATTTCAAGGGGGCTGAAGCTTTCTTT. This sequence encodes CATSDFKGAEAFF.